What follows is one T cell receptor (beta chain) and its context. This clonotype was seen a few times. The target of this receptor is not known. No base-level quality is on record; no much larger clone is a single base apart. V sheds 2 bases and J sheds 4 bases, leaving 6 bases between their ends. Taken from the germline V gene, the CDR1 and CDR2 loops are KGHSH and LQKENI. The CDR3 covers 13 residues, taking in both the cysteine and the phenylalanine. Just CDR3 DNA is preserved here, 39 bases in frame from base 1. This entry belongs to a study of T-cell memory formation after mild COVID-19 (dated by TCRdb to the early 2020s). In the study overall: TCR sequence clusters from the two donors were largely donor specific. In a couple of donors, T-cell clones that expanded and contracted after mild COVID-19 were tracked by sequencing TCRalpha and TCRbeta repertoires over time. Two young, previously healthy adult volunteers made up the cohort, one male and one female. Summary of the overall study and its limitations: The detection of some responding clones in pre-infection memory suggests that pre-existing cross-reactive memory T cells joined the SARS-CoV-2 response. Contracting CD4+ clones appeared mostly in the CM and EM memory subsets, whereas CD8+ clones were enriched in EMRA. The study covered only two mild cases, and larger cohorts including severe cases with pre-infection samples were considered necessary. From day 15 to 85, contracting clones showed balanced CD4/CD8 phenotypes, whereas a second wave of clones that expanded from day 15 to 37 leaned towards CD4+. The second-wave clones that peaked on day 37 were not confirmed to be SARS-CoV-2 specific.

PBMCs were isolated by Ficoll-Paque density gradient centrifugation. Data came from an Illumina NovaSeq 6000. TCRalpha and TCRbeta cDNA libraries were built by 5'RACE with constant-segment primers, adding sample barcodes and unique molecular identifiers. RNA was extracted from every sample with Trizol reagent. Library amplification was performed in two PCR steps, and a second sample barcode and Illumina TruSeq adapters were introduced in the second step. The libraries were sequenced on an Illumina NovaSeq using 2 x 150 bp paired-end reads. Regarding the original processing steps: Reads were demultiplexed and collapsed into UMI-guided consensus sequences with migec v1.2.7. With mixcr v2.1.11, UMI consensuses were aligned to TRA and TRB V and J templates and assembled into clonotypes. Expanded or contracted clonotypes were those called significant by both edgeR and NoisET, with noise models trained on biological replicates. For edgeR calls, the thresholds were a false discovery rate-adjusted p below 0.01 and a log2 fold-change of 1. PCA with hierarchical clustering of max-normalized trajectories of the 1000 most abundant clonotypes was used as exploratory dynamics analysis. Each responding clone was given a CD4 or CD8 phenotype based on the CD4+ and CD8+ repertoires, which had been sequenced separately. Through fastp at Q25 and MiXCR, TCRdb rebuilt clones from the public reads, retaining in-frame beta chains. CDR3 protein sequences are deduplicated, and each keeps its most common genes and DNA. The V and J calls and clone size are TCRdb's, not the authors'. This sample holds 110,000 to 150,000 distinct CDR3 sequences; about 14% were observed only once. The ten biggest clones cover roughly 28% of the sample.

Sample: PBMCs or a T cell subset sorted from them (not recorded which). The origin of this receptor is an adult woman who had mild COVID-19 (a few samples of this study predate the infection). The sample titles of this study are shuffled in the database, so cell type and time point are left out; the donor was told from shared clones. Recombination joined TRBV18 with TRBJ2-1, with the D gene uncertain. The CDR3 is CASSPSEYNEQFF. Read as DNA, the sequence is TGTGCCAGCTCACCATCTGAATACAATGAGCAGTTCTTC.